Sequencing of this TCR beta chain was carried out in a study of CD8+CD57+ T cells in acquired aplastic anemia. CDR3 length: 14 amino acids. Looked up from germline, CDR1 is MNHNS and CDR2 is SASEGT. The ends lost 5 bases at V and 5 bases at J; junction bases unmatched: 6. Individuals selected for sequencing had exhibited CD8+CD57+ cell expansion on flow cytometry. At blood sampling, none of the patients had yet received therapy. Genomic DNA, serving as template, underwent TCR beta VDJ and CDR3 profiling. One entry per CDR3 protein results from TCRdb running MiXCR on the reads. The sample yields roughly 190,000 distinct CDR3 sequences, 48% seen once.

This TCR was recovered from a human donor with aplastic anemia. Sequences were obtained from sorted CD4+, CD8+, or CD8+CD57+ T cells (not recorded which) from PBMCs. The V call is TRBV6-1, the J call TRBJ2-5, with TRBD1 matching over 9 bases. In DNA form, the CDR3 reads TGTGCCAGCAGTACGGGACAGGGAGGCGAGACCCAGTACTTC. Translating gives CASSTGQGGETQYF.